The present TCR beta chain was sequenced within a study of human T cells and chemical hapten exposure (dated by TCRdb to about 2021). Background on the whole study: For sensitization, 2% DPC in acetone was applied to a 2 cm by 2 cm area of upper inner arm skin. Weekly therapeutic DPC doses were additionally applied to the scalp of patients throughout the roughly 25-week study period. Patch tests used Finn chambers with 0.01% DPC on the upper back, scored after 6 days by International Contact Dermatitis Research Group standards. Libraries were combined into a pool for sequencing, and differences in TCR yield between samples came mainly from small differences in library volumes within the pool. Alopecia areata with under or over 50% scalp involvement, alopecia totalis and alopecia universalis were represented in the patient cohort, which was mostly female. Some 29 alopecia patients gave blood for TCR sequencing at one to four time points (pre-sensitization, 2, 6 and 24 weeks). Blood was sampled from patients pre-sensitization (week 0) and at 2, 6 and about 24 weeks after DPC sensitization. This study followed changes in the peripheral blood TCR repertoire in vivo during primary and secondary sensitization of alopecia patients to the hapten diphenylcyclopropenone (DPC).

Beyond this particular receptor, the publication reports: Patch test score was positively correlated with the number of PT1 expanded TCRs, with significance at thresholds 8, 16 and 32 but not at 4. Alopecia, a presumed autoimmune disease, was present in all patients, so the immune response of the patients might differ from that of healthy individuals. Expanded TCRs formed significantly more large CDR3 similarity clusters than pre-sensitization or healthy control sets, consistent with antigen-driven responses. The number of TCRs above 1 in 1000 frequency did not change with DPC sensitization; there was no evidence of global repertoire structure alterations. Repeated subsampling changed both the strength of the expansion versus patch-test correlation and the threshold at which that correlation became significant.

This clonotype was detected many times. There is no known antigen for this receptor. Base qualities are not provided; no much larger clone lies one nucleotide away. The library was built by means of RACE. The instrument was a NextSeq 500. During library preparation, unique molecular identifiers were attached to individual cDNA molecules so that TCRs could be counted in a quantitative, reproducible way. Each blood RNA sample was used to sequence both TCR alpha and TCR beta chains. In the paper's pipeline: Samples had a median of about 96,000 TCRs, with a range from about 23,224 to 700,000. The Decombinator software suite was used to annotate the V, J and CDR3 of the TCR reads. For PS versus PT1 abundance plots, all samples were subsampled to the same number of TCRs (28,000). Expanded TCRs were defined as absent before sensitization and observed at least eight times at the 2-week time point. TCRdb trimmed public reads at Q25 via fastp, called clones via MiXCR and kept in-frame beta chains. Rows are unified per CDR3 protein, each entry keeping the most common DNA and genes. What appears here as the V and J calls and clone size reflects TCRdb's work, not the paper's. This sample lists around 99,000 distinct CDR3 sequences; about 10% were detected once. Under 2.5% of the sample rests with the top ten.

The time point label of this sample denotes: patch test 2, 6 weeks after DPC sensitization. What the treatment or condition label conveys for this sample: therapeutic diphenylcyclopropenone sensitization with weekly scalp DPC. At each patch-test visit, blood was drawn before the patch test was applied. To be eligible, patients had to be aged 18 to 70, diagnosed with alopecia and judged suitable for DPC therapy, while pregnant patients were excluded. Total RNA was extracted from unfractionated whole blood that had been collected in Tempus Blood RNA tubes. Germline trimming: 5 bases from V, 5 bases from J; junction bases outside gene matches: 11. Taken from cysteine to phenylalanine, the CDR3 has 15 residues. Only the CDR3 DNA stays, 45 bases, in frame from base 1. CDR1 and CDR2 are read off the germline V gene (reference sequence) as SGHNT and YYREEE.

The starting material was whole blood, obtained in connection with sensitization to the hapten diphenylcyclopropenone (DPC). The receptor's source is a man aged 40-49 years with alopecia areata. Some clones in this sample may be carry-over from other donors' samples. Rearrangement joined TRBV5-4 to TRBJ1-2; TRBD1 fits 8 bases in the junction. The encoded CDR3 is CASSPVRGRRYGYTF. The DNA sequence follows: TGTGCCAGCAGTCCAGTCAGGGGGCGAAGATATGGCTACACCTTC.